Below are 21 T cell receptor beta chains sequenced from a single sample in a study of identifying expanded T cells in peripheral blood (dated by TCRdb to between 2019 and 2020). Library preparation used the immunoSEQ multiplex PCR assay. The table comes from immuneACCESS by way of TCRdb, which keeps in-frame sequences with V and J called. Part of the clones is missing from these tables; in studies checked, under half for an unresolved V gene and the rest for unknown reasons. This sample has about 120,000 clones in its table, and about four fifths of those were observed once. The biggest ten clones account for over 3% of the sample. The specimen sequenced was blood. These receptors were taken from a person between 18 and 69 years old in good health.

This chain connects TRBV30 to TRBJ1-2; 12 nucleotides match TRBD1. The germline CDR1 and CDR2 sequences are GTSNPN and SVGIG (reference sequence). V shed 5 bases and J 8 bases; nucleotides not matched to a gene: 9. This CDR3 has 14 amino acids. CDR3: CAWGPGTGGTGYTF. The CDR3 region has the DNA TGTGCCTGGGGGCCTGGGACAGGGGGCACAGGCTACACCTTC.

The chain recombines TRBV6-5 with TRBJ1-1, with 7 bases fitting TRBD1. This CDR3 region has 16 residues. Germline trimming cut 2 bases from V and 1 base from J; bases unmatched to any gene: 7. Germline CDR1 is MNHEY and CDR2 is SVGAGI. The CDR3 DNA follows: TGTGCCAGCAGTTACAATGGCAGGGGGACGAACACTGAAGCTTTCTTT. Its translation is CASSYNGRGTNTEAFF.

The chain carries TRBV5-6 and TRBJ2-7; 9 nucleotides line up with TRBD1. The germline gives CDR1 SGHDT, CDR2 YYEEEE. Unmatched junction bases numbered 3, after V lost 2 bases and J lost 6 bases. There are 13 residues in the CDR3. CDR3 nucleotides: TGTGCCAGCAGCTTTACAGGGGGCCTCGAGCAGTACTTC. Protein sequence: CASSFTGGLEQYF.

The chain couples TRBV6-5 to TRBJ1-6; D uncertain. V was clipped by 2 bases and J by 5 bases, with 4 bases between them. This CDR3 is 13 amino acids long. Germline V gene data show CDR1 as MNHEY and CDR2 as SVGAGI. CDR3: CASSYADNSPLHF. DNA of the CDR3: TGTGCCAGCAGTTACGCAGATAATTCACCCCTCCACTTT.

V gene TRBV5-1 combines with J gene TRBJ1-1; 8 nucleotides match TRBD1. Germline lookup yields CDR1 SGHRS and CDR2 YFSETQ. The V and J ends lost 4 bases and 4 bases, in that order; junction bases with no gene match: 12. The CDR3 has 16 residues. CDR3 DNA: TGCGCCAGCAGCATCAATTCCAGGGGGCAGTCCACTGAAGCTTTCTTT. This translates into CASSINSRGQSTEAFF. Variable domain in full (rest from reference TRBV5-1 and TRBJ1-1): KAGVTQTPRYLIKTRGQQVTLSCSPISGHRSVSWYQQTPGQGLQFLFEYFSETQRNKGNFPGRFSGRQFSNSRSEMNVSTLELGDSALYLCASSINSRGQSTEAFFGQGTRLTVV.

V usage is TRBV11-2 and J usage is TRBJ2-2; 9 nucleotides line up with TRBD1. With 1 base clipped from V and 5 bases from J, the junction kept 11 bases outside the gene matches. Germline V CDR1 and CDR2: SGHAT, FQNNGV. This CDR3 is 18 amino acids long. Here the CDR3 DNA reads TGTGCCAGCAGCTTAGTGAGATGGGACAGGGAATGGACCGGGGAGCTGTTTTTT. Translating gives CASSLVRWDREWTGELFF.

The chain couples TRBV12-5 to TRBJ1-1, with D possibly TRBD1 on 6 matching bases. CDR3 length equals 16 residues. Trimming removed 6 bases at V and 0 bases at J, with 17 bases between. The germline CDR1 and CDR2 sequences are LGHNT and FRNRAP. DNA of the CDR3: TGTGCTAGTGGATCCATTCCGGACAGAATGAACACTGAAGCTTTCTTT. The encoded protein is CASGSIPDRMNTEAFF.

The V gene is TRBV5-1, the J gene TRBJ1-2; 9 bases are a match to TRBD1. V dropped 4 bases and J dropped 5; count of bases not matched to a gene: 12. There are 16 residues in the CDR3. Germline loops: CDR1 SGHRS, CDR2 YFSETQ. The chain's CDR3 is CASSPDGYRGQYGYTF. The CDR3 region has the DNA TGCGCCAGCAGCCCCGACGGGTACAGGGGGCAGTATGGCTACACCTTC.

The chain couples TRBV5-5 to TRBJ1-1; 7 bases agree with TRBD1. CDR3 length: 15 residues. J lost 5 bases, V lost 4 bases, and 11 bases had no gene match. From germline, CDR1 is SGHKS and CDR2 YYEKEE (reference sequence). The DNA of the CDR3 is TGTGCCAGCAGCGCCCAGGACAGGTTCTTTACTGAAGCTTTCTTT. Translated, it gives CASSAQDRFFTEAFF. Variable domain in full (rest from reference TRBV5-5 and TRBJ1-1): DAGVTQSPTHLIKTRGQQVTLRCSPISGHKSVSWYQQVLGQGPQFIFQYYEKEERGRGNFPDRFSARQFPNYSSELNVNALLLGDSALYLCASSAQDRFFTEAFFGQGTRLTVV.

The chain is built from TRBV5-1 and TRBJ1-3; possibly TRBD1 for D (6 bases). CDR3 size: 15 residues. Per the germline V gene, CDR1 is SGHRS and CDR2 is YFSETQ. The ends were cut back, 4 bases at V and 8 bases at J, with 19 bases in the middle. The chain's CDR3 is CASSVSGAPEDTIYF. The CDR3 DNA is TGCGCCAGCAGCGTTTCGGGGGCCCCGGAGGACACCATATATTTT. Complete variable domain (other parts from reference TRBV5-1 and TRBJ1-3): KAGVTQTPRYLIKTRGQQVTLSCSPISGHRSVSWYQQTPGQGLQFLFEYFSETQRNKGNFPGRFSGRQFSNSRSEMNVSTLELGDSALYLCASSVSGAPEDTIYFGEGSWLTVV.

This rearrangement joins TRBV11-3 to TRBJ2-5; 7 nucleotides agree with TRBD2. CDR3 length: 14 residues. CDR1 SGHNT and CDR2 YENEEA come from the germline V gene. The junction had 9 bases not matched to a gene; V was cut back by 8 bases and J by 3 bases. This chain's CDR3 is CASSWGGIEETQYF. CDR3 in DNA: TGTGCCAGCTCTTGGGGGGGAATCGAAGAGACCCAGTACTTC.

This chain uses TRBV30 with TRBJ1-2, with 7 positions matching TRBD1. The germline V gene has CDR1 GTSNPN and CDR2 SVGIG (reference sequence). The CDR3 totals 14 residues. Trimming removed 2 bases from V and 5 bases from J; junction bases left unmatched: 8. The CDR3 DNA is TGTGCCTGGAGTTATTTAGAGGGGGCGTATGGCTACACCTTC. Translated, it gives CAWSYLEGAYGYTF.

By share, this clone counts as medium-sized (0.01 to 0.1%). V is TRBV11-3 and J is TRBJ1-2; weak D call: TRBD1 (6 bases). Germline V CDR1 and CDR2: SGHNT, YENEEA. The V end lost 4 bases, the J end lost 0 bases, and 12 bases lay between the germline ends. The CDR3 has 15 residues. The CDR3: CASSWGAGSNYGYTF. Here the CDR3 DNA reads TGTGCCAGCAGCTGGGGGGCCGGGTCTAACTATGGCTACACCTTC.

This chain connects TRBV30 to TRBJ2-4, with D maybe TRBD2 (5 bases). Germline V gene data show CDR1 as GTSNPN and CDR2 as SVGIG (reference sequence). V was pared by 1 base and J by 7 bases, with 8 bases between. This CDR3 is 12 amino acids long. The CDR3 loop reads CAWSGRRNIQYF. The CDR3 coding sequence is TGTGCCTGGAGTGGACGGAGGAACATTCAGTACTTC.

The chain is built from TRBV19 and TRBJ2-7; tentatively, D is TRBD2 (5 bases). V lost 10 bases, J lost 0 bases, and 13 bases lay in between. The CDR3 runs to 13 residues. Germline loops: CDR1 LNHDA, CDR2 SQIVND (reference sequence). The CDR3 sequence is CATSSGLSYEQYF. The CDR3 bases are TGTGCCACTTCGAGCGGTCTCTCCTACGAGCAGTACTTC.

The chain combines TRBV5-4 with TRBJ2-7; 7 nucleotides agree with TRBD2. The CDR3 is 14 residues long. From germline, CDR1 is SGHNT and CDR2 YYREEE (reference sequence). Trimming at V came to 2 bases and at J to 5 bases, leaving 7 bases not matched to a gene. The CDR3: CASSFPSGADEQYF. Here the CDR3 DNA reads TGTGCCAGCAGCTTCCCCAGCGGGGCCGACGAGCAGTACTTC. Full variable domain (rest looked up from reference TRBV5-4 and TRBJ2-7): ETGVTQSPTHLIKTRGQQVTLRCSSQSGHNTVSWYQQALGQGPQFIFQYYREEENGRGNFPPRFSGLQFPNYSSELNVNALELDDSALYLCASSFPSGADEQYFGPGTRLTVT.

The chain joins TRBV7-8 to TRBJ1-1; TRBD1 matches at 8 bases. Per the germline V gene, CDR1 is SGHVS and CDR2 is FQNEAQ. This CDR3 contains 19 residues. The V gene end was trimmed by 6 bases and the J gene end by 3 bases; junction bases not matched to a gene: 21. The CDR3 loop is CASSLRGDRGGLLDTEAFF. The CDR3 DNA is TGTGCCAGCAGTTTAAGAGGCGACAGGGGAGGACTCCTGGACACTGAAGCTTTCTTT.

The rearrangement joins TRBV7-8 to TRBJ2-7; TRBD2 is a possible D gene (6 bases). V shed 2 bases and J shed 3 bases, with 11 bases lying between them. CDR3 length: 14 amino acids. CDR1 is SGHVS and CDR2 is FQNEAQ in the germline V gene. The CDR3 region is CASSLQGGGYEQYF. Here the CDR3 DNA reads TGTGCCAGCAGCTTACAGGGAGGAGGCTACGAGCAGTACTTC. The entire variable domain, with the rest obtained from reference TRBV7-8 and TRBJ2-7, is as follows: GAGVSQSPRYKVAKRGQDVALRCDPISGHVSLFWYQQALGQGPEFLTYFQNEAQLDKSGLPSDRFFAERPEGSVSTLKIQRTQQEDSAVYLCASSLQGGGYEQYFGPGTRLTVT.

The chain combines TRBV5-6 with TRBJ1-5; D not resolved. The V and J ends lost 1 base and 6 bases respectively, with 14 bases between them. The CDR3 consists of 15 residues. Germline CDR1 reads SGHDT; CDR2 reads YYEEEE. CDR3 DNA: TGTGCCAGCAGCTTGTGGCCCCCCGCCGGTCAGCCCCAGCATTTT. Translation: CASSLWPPAGQPQHF.

The CDR3 nucleotides are TGCAGCGTTTTGGAGGGGGGAAACACCGGGGAGCTGTTTTTT. Translating gives CSVLEGGNTGELFF. V is TRBV29-1 and J is TRBJ2-2; the D gene could be TRBD1 or TRBD2 (6 bases each). This CDR3 is 14 amino acids long. Trimming took 5 bases from V and 2 from J, leaving 12 bases between them. Germline CDR1 SQVTM, CDR2 ANQGSEA.

This chain uses TRBV11-2 with TRBJ1-1, with D tentatively TRBD1 (5 bases). The germline CDR1 and CDR2 sequences are SGHAT and FQNNGV. V was clipped by 2 bases and J by 4 bases, with 14 bases between them. This CDR3 spans 15 amino acids. The CDR3 DNA follows: TGTGCCAGCAGCTTATTAGGGGCCGGGGTCACTGAAGCTTTCTTT. It specifies CASSLLGAGVTEAFF.